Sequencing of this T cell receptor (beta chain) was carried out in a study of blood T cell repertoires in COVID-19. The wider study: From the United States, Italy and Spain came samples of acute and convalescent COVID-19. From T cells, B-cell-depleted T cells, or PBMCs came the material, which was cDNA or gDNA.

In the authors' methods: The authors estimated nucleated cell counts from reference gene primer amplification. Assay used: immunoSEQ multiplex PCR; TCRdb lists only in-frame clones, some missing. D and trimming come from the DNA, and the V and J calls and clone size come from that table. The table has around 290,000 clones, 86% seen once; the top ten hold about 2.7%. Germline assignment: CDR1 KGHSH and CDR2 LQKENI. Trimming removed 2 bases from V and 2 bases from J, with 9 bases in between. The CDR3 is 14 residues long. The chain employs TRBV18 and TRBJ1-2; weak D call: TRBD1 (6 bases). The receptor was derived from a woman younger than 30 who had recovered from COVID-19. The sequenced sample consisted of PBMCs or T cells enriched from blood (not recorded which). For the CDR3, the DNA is TGTGCCAGCTCACCAGACAGGAGCAACTATGGCTACACCTTC. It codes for CASSPDRSNYGYTF.